What follows are 28 T cell receptor beta chains derived from one specimen sequenced in a study of blood T cell repertoires in COVID-19. TCRdb's copy holds only in-frame clones and misses some; the assay was immunoSEQ multiplex PCR. The top ten clones hold 0.95% to 1.1% of a sample with approximately 30,000 clones, about 90% of them seen once. The material sequenced was peripheral blood. These TCRs come from a man aged 65 to 79 with active or convalescent COVID-19.

This chain joins TRBV9 and TRBJ2-3, with D possibly TRBD1 on 6 matching bases. The CDR3 covers 15 residues. In germline, CDR1 is SGDLS, CDR2 YYNGEE. V dropped 3 bases and J dropped 1 base, with 12 bases sitting between them. The CDR3 DNA is TGTGCCAGCAGCGACCCCCACAGGGGCACAGATACGCAGTATTTT. It yields the protein CASSDPHRGTDTQYF.

The chain links TRBV2 to TRBJ1-1; 11 bases map to TRBD1. With 6 bases clipped from V and 5 bases from J, the junction kept 14 bases outside the gene matches. CDR1 SNHLY and CDR2 FYNNEI come from the germline V gene. CDR3 length: 17 residues. The CDR3 is CASSDFRDRGLKTEAFF. Written as DNA, the CDR3 is TGTGCCAGCAGCGACTTCCGGGACAGGGGGTTAAAAACTGAAGCTTTCTTT.

The rearrangement links TRBV5-1 to TRBJ2-7; D might be TRBD2 (5 bases). Trimming removed 0 bases from V and 7 bases from J, with 17 bases in between. Germline loops: CDR1 SGHRS, CDR2 YFSETQ. This CDR3 has 15 residues. The CDR3 DNA reads TGCGCCAGCAGCTTGGATTCTAGCCCGACGCGGGAGCAGTACTTC. Its protein is CASSLDSSPTREQYF.

This clone was detected once. The CDR3, as DNA: TGTGCCAGCCGGAGGTCTAGCGGAACAGCCGGGGAGCTGTTTTTT. Its protein product is CASRRSSGTAGELFF. The J gene is TRBJ2-2, the V gene TRBV7-2, with 7 positions matching TRBD2. This CDR3 is 15 amino acids long. The J segment lost 6 bases and the V segment lost 8 bases, leaving 12 bases of the junction unmatched. Germline CDR1 reads SGHTA; CDR2 reads FQGNSA.

The chain carries TRBV4-1 and TRBJ1-3; 8 nucleotides line up with TRBD1. V shed 2 bases, J shed 5 bases, and the junction held 8 bases outside the gene matches. This CDR3 is built from 16 residues. Germline V CDR1 and CDR2: MGHRA, YSYEKL. The CDR3 protein is CASSQPGTGRRNTIYF. As DNA, the CDR3 is TGCGCCAGCAGCCAACCCGGGACAGGACGGAGAAACACCATATATTTT.

The genes are TRBV5-1 and TRBJ2-2; 11 nucleotides line up with TRBD1. V lost 0 bases, J lost 1 base, and 2 bases stayed unmatched. CDR1 and CDR2 from the germline V gene are SGHRS and YFSETQ. The CDR3 consists of 17 residues. CDR3 DNA: TGCGCCAGCAGCTTGGGGACAGGGGGCTTGAACACCGGGGAGCTGTTTTTT. Its protein is CASSLGTGGLNTGELFF.

The chain combines TRBV6-6 with TRBJ1-5, with TRBD1 identical over 9 bases. Germline CDR1 is MNHNY and CDR2 is SVGAGI (reference sequence). J gave up 0 bases and V 7 bases, and 4 bases lay outside the gene matches. CDR3 length: 15 residues. DNA for the CDR3: TGTGCCAGCACTAGACAGGGGGGTAGCAATCAGCCCCAGCATTTT. Translation: CASTRQGGSNQPQHF.

This chain uses TRBV5-4 with TRBJ2-7, with a tentative D call TRBD1 (5 bases). The CDR3 runs 14 residues. Germline V gives CDR1 SGHNT, CDR2 YYREEE (reference sequence). Trimming cost V 0 bases and J 2 bases, with 9 bases left between them. CDR3 bases: TGTGCCAGCAGCTTGGGTTTGGGGCCCTACGAGCAGTACTTC. Protein sequence: CASSLGLGPYEQYF.

The rearrangement uses TRBV29-1 and TRBJ2-6, with D perhaps matching TRBD2 (5 bases). The V end lost 4 bases, the J end lost 2 bases, and 15 bases lay between the germline ends. This CDR3 comprises 16 residues. The germline CDR1 and CDR2 sequences are SQVTM and ANQGSEA. Written as DNA, the CDR3 is TGCAGCGTTGTGGGGAGTATATCGACTGGGGCCAACGTCCTGACTTTC. Protein sequence: CSVVGSISTGANVLTF. The whole variable domain, filled in from reference TRBV29-1 and TRBJ2-6, reads SAVISQKPSRDICQRGTSLTIQCQVDSQVTMMFWYRQQPGQSLTLIATANQGSEATYESGFVIDKFPISRPNLTFSTLTVSNMSPEDSSIYLCSVVGSISTGANVLTFGAGSRLTVL.

V is TRBV18 and J is TRBJ2-1, with 11 bases matching TRBD2. After removal of 3 bases from V and 1 base from J, the junction contained 2 bases not matched to a gene. Germline CDR1 KGHSH, CDR2 LQKENI. The CDR3 contains 16 residues. The CDR3 sequence is CASSPSGRGSYNEQFF. DNA of the CDR3: TGTGCCAGCTCACCTAGCGGGAGGGGGTCCTACAATGAGCAGTTCTTC. Drawing the rest from reference TRBV18 and TRBJ2-1, the complete variable domain is NAGVMQNPRHLVRRRGQEARLRCSPMKGHSHVYWYRQLPEEGLKFMVYLQKENIIDESGMPKERFSAEFPKEGPSILRIQQVVRGDSAAYFCASSPSGRGSYNEQFFGPGTRLTVL.

This chain joins TRBV12-5 and TRBJ2-1, with D maybe TRBD1 (5 bases). The CDR3 covers 16 residues. Looked up from germline, CDR1 is LGHNT and CDR2 is FRNRAP. Trimming took 1 base from V and 0 from J, leaving 10 bases between them. The CDR3 coding sequence is TGTGCTAGTGGTTTGGGGACAATCTACTCCTACAATGAGCAGTTCTTC. Translated: CASGLGTIYSYNEQFF.

This clone was seen more than once but under ten times. CDR3: CASSQLGQYNSPLHF. CDR3 sequence (DNA): TGTGCCAGCAGCCAACTTGGGCAGTATAATTCACCCCTCCACTTT. V usage is TRBV4-2 and J usage is TRBJ1-6; D uncertain. Deletions cut 2 bases from V and 4 bases from J, with 9 bases between. CDR1 LGHNA and CDR2 YNFKEQ come from the germline V gene. CDR3 length: 15 residues.

The V gene is TRBV5-1, the J gene TRBJ1-2; the match to TRBD1 covers 9 bases. The V gene end was trimmed by 6 bases and the J gene end by 6 bases; junction bases not matched to a gene: 6. The germline V gene has CDR1 SGHRS and CDR2 YFSETQ. The CDR3 has 13 amino acids. The CDR3 region is CASNQQGADGYTF. The CDR3 DNA sequence: TGCGCCAGCAACCAACAGGGGGCGGATGGCTACACCTTC.

The rearrangement links TRBV19 to TRBJ1-2; TRBD1 matches 7 bases. With V trimmed by 6 bases and J by 6 bases, 7 bases remained unmatched. There are 13 residues in the CDR3. The germline CDR1 and CDR2 sequences are LNHDA and SQIVND (reference sequence). CDR3 DNA sequence: TGTGCCAGTAGCCTCCGACAGGGAGATGGCTACACCTTC. Protein: CASSLRQGDGYTF.

The J gene is TRBJ2-7, the V gene TRBV18; 9 bases map to TRBD1. The V gene end was trimmed by 5 bases and the J gene end by 9 bases; junction bases not matched to a gene: 11. This CDR3 comprises 14 residues. CDR1 and CDR2 from the germline V gene are KGHSH and LQKENI. The CDR3 DNA follows: TGTGCCAGCTCAGTACTCCGGGACAGGGACGGGCAGTACTTC. It translates to CASSVLRDRDGQYF.

V usage is TRBV11-2 and J usage is TRBJ1-2; 8 bases fit TRBD1. The germline gives CDR1 SGHAT, CDR2 FQNNGV. V shed 1 base and J 8 bases; nucleotides not matched to a gene: 6. The CDR3 has 14 residues. DNA of the CDR3: TGTGCCAGCAGCTTAGGCCAGGGGGCGCCCGGCTACACCTTC. Translating gives CASSLGQGAPGYTF.

V and J are TRBV6-2 or TRBV6-3 and TRBJ2-4, with D maybe TRBD2 (6 bases). Germline CDR1 MNHEY, CDR2 SVGEGT. V shed 2 bases and J shed 6 bases, with 14 bases lying between them. The CDR3 spans 15 residues. The CDR3 coding sequence is TGTGCCAGCAGTTACGTGGGGGGTCGTGGAAACATTCAGTACTTC. It encodes CASSYVGGRGNIQYF.

This clone appeared a single time. This rearrangement joins TRBV5-1 to TRBJ2-7, with TRBD2 identical over 10 bases. CDR3 length equals 18 residues. J lost 5 bases, V lost 1 base, and 15 bases had no gene match. Germline assignment: CDR1 SGHRS and CDR2 YFSETQ. CDR3 protein: CASSLRTSGSRLRDEQYF. CDR3 in DNA: TGCGCCAGCAGCTTGCGGACTAGCGGTTCCCGACTGAGGGACGAGCAGTACTTC.

This clone was seen a few times. The gene calls are TRBV7-9 and TRBJ2-1; TRBD2 aligns across 9 bases. CDR3 length: 15 residues. Trimming took 0 bases from V and 12 from J; bases not matched to a gene: 9. Germline CDR1 is SEHNR and CDR2 is FQNEAQ (reference sequence). This chain's CDR3 is CASSLATTSGRRQFF. The CDR3 DNA reads TGTGCCAGCAGCTTAGCGACGACTAGCGGTCGGCGGCAGTTCTTC. The full variable domain, rest sourced from reference TRBV7-9 and TRBJ2-1, is DTGVSQNPRHKITKRGQNVTFRCDPISEHNRLYWYRQTLGQGPEFLTYFQNEAQLEKSRLLSDRFSAERPKGSFSTLEIQRTEQGDSAMYLCASSLATTSGRRQFFGPGTRLTVL.

V usage is TRBV5-1 and J usage is TRBJ1-2, with a tentative D call TRBD1 (6 bases). The germline V gene encodes CDR1 SGHRS and CDR2 YFSETQ. V was pared by 4 bases and J by 4 bases, with 17 bases between. The CDR3 consists of 15 residues. The CDR3 DNA follows: TGCGCCAGCAGCCAATCGACAGGTGCGGGCTATGGCTACACCTTC. Its protein product is CASSQSTGAGYGYTF.

The gene calls are TRBV5-1 and TRBJ2-1, with TRBD1 identical over 9 bases. The CDR3 totals 17 residues. With 4 bases clipped from V and 2 bases from J, the junction kept 10 bases outside the gene matches. Per the germline V gene, CDR1 is SGHRS and CDR2 is YFSETQ. CDR3 sequence (DNA): TGCGCCAGCAGCCGGACGAACAGGGGGCGGACCTACAATGAGCAGTTCTTC. As protein: CASSRTNRGRTYNEQFF.

This sequence joins TRBV18 and TRBJ1-4; D is possibly TRBD1 (5 bases). Germline CDR1 and CDR2: KGHSH and LQKENI. The V gene lost 0 bases and the J gene lost 8 bases, with 7 bases spanning the gap. The CDR3 contains 13 residues. CDR3 DNA: TGTGCCAGCTCACCACCCGGGGGAGAAAAACTGTTTTTT. Translating gives CASSPPGGEKLFF.

The chain couples TRBV30 to TRBJ2-1; 8 bases are a match to TRBD2. The CDR3 runs 15 residues. Germline values: CDR1 GTSNPN, CDR2 SVGIG (reference sequence). Unmatched junction bases numbered 7, after V lost 3 bases and J lost 3 bases. CDR3 DNA sequence: TGTGCCTGGAGGCCCCGGGGGGGTTTCTACAATGAGCAGTTCTTC. It is translated as CAWRPRGGFYNEQFF.

V gene TRBV18 combines with J gene TRBJ2-7; D might be TRBD2 (6 bases). Germline V lookup: CDR1 KGHSH, CDR2 LQKENI. The CDR3 is 15 residues long. The germline V and J ends were trimmed by 2 bases and 3 bases, with 14 bases remaining between them. CDR3: CASSPGPGRFYEQYF. The CDR3 region has the DNA TGTGCCAGCTCACCAGGCCCGGGGAGGTTCTACGAGCAGTACTTC.

This sequence joins TRBV12-3 or TRBV12-4 and TRBJ2-7, with D perhaps matching TRBD2 (6 bases). There are 13 residues in the CDR3. The V end lost 8 bases, the J end lost 5 bases, and 16 bases lay between the germline ends. In DNA form, the CDR3 reads TGTGCCAGCGGGTCGGGAGTTGAGCACGAGCAGTACTTC. Protein product: CASGSGVEHEQYF.

A few counts support this clone. V gene TRBV28 combines with J gene TRBJ1-2, with D possibly matching TRBD1 (5 bases). This CDR3 comprises 14 residues. Looked up from germline, CDR1 is MDHEN and CDR2 is SYDVKM. The ends were cut back, 7 bases at V and 2 bases at J, with 14 bases in the middle. The CDR3 here is CASNWDLLNYGYTF. The DNA of the CDR3 is TGTGCCAGCAATTGGGACTTACTGAACTATGGCTACACCTTC.

The V and J genes are TRBV4-3 and TRBJ1-2; perhaps TRBD1 as D (6 bases). V was cut by 2 bases and J by 8 bases, with 18 bases left in between. CDR3 length: 15 residues. Germline CDR1 LGHNA, CDR2 YSLEER. CDR3 DNA: TGCGCCAGCAGCCAACAAGCGGGGGCCGGGAGAGGCTACACCTTC. Encoded protein: CASSQQAGAGRGYTF.

The rearrangement joins TRBV18 to TRBJ2-6; 12 bases match TRBD1. The CDR3 is made up of 18 amino acids. The germline CDR1 and CDR2 sequences are KGHSH and LQKENI. The trim removed 3 bases at V and 4 bases at J, leaving 7 bases unmatched. The chain's CDR3 is CASSPVGTGGDGANVLTF. DNA for the CDR3: TGTGCCAGCTCACCGGTCGGGACAGGGGGCGACGGGGCCAACGTCCTGACTTTC.